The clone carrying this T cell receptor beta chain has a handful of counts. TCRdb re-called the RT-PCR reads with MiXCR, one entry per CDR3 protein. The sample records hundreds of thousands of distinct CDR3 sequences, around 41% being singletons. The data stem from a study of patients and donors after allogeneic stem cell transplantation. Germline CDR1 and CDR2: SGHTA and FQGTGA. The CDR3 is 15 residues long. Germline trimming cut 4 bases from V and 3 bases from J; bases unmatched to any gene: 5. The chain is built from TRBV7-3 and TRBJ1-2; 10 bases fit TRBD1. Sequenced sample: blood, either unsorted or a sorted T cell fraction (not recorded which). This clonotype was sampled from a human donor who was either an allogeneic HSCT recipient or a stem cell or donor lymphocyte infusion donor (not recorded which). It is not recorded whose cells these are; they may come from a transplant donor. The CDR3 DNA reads TGTGCCAGCAGCTCGGGGACAGGGGACTACTATGGCTACACCTTC. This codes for CASSSGTGDYYGYTF. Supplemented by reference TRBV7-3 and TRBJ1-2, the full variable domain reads GAGVSQTPSNKVTEKGKYVELRCDPISGHTALYWYRQSLGQGPEFLIYFQGTGAADDSGLPNDRFFAVRPEGSVSTLKIQRTERGDSAVYLCASSSGTGDYYGYTFGSGTRLTVV.